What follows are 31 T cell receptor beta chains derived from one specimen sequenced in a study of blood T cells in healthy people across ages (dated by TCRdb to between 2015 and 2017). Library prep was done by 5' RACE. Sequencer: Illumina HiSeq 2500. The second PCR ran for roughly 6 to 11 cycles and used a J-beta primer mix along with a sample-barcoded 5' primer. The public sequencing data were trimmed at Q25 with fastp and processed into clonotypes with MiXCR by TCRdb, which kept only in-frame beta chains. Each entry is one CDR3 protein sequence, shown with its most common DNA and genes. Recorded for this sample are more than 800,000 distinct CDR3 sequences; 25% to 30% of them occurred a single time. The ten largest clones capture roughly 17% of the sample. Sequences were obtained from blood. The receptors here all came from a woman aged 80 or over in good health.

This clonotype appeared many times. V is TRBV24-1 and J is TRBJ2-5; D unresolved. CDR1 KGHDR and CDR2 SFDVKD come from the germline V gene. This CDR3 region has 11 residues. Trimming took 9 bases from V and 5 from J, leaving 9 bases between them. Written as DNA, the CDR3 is TGTGCCACCGGCACTTGGGAGACCCAGTACTTC. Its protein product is CATGTWETQYF.

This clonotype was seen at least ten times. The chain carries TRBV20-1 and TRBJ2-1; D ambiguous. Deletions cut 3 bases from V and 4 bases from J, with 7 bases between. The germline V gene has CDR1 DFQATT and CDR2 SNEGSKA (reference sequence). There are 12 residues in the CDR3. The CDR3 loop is CSASQKYNEQFF. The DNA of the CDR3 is TGCAGTGCTAGTCAAAAATACAATGAGCAGTTCTTC.

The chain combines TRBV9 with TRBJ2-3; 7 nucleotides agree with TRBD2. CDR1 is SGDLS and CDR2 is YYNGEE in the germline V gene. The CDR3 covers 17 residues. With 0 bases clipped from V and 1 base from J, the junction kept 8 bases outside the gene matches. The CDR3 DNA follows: TGTGCCAGCAGCGTAGCTCTTTTGGCGGGGGGCACAGATACGCAGTATTTT. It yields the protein CASSVALLAGGTDTQYF. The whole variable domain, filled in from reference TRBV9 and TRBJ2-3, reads DSGVTQTPKHLITATGQRVTLRCSPRSGDLSVYWYQQSLDQGLQFLIQYYNGEERAKGNILERFSAQQFPDLHSELNLSSLELGDSALYFCASSVALLAGGTDTQYFGPGTRLTVL.

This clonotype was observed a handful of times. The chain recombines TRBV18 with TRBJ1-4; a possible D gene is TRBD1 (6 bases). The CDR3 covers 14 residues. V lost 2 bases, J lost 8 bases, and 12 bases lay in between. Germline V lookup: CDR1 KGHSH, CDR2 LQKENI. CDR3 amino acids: CASSPIQGREKLFF. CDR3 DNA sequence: TGTGCCAGCTCACCAATCCAGGGGAGAGAAAAACTGTTTTTT.

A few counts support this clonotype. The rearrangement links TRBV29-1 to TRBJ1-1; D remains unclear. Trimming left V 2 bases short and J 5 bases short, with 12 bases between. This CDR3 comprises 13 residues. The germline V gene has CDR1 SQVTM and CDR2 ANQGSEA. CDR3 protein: CSVELLGGTEAFF. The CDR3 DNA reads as TGCAGCGTTGAATTGCTGGGTGGGACTGAAGCTTTCTTT.

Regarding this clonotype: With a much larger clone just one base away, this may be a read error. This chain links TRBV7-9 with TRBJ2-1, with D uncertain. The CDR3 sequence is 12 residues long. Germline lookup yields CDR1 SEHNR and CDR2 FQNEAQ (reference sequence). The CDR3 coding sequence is TGTGCCAGCAGCTTAGTCGCGGTTGAGCGGTTCTTC. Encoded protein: CASSLVAVERFF.

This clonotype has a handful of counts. DNA for the CDR3: TGTGCCAGCAGTTACTCAAGGCAGGGGCCGGGGGGGGCGTATGGCTACACCTTC. Protein sequence: CASSYSRQGPGGAYGYTF. The chain has TRBV6-5 and TRBJ1-2; TRBD1 might be the D (6 bases). CDR3 length: 18 residues. Deletions cut 0 bases from V and 5 bases from J, with 22 bases between. The germline gives CDR1 MNHEY, CDR2 SVGAGI.

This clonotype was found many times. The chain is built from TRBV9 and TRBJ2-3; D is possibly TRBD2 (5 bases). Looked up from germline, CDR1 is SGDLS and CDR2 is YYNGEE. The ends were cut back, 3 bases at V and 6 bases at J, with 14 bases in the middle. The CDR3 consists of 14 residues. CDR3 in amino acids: CASSGGPTGDTQYF. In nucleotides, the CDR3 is TGTGCCAGCAGCGGCGGGCCGACCGGGGATACGCAGTATTTT.

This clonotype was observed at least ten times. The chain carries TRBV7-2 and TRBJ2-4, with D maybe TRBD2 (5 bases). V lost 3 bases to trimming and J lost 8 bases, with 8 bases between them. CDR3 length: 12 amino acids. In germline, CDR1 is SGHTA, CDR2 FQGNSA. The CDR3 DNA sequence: TGTGCCAGCAGCTTCATCGGGGACATTCAGTACTTC. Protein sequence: CASSFIGDIQYF. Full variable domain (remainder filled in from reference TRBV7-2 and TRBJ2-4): GAGVSQSPSNKVTEKGKDVELRCDPISGHTALYWYRQSLGQGLEFLIYFQGNSAPDKSGLPSDRFSAERTGGSVSTLTIQRTQQEDSAVYLCASSFIGDIQYFGAGTRLSVL.

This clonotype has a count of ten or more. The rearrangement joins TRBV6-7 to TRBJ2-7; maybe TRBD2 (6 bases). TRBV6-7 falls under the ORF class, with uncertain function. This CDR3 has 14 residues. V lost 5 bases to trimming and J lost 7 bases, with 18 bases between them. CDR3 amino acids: CASSPRDWRGEQYF. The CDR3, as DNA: TGTGCCAGCAGTCCCCGGGACTGGCGGGGAGAGCAGTACTTC.

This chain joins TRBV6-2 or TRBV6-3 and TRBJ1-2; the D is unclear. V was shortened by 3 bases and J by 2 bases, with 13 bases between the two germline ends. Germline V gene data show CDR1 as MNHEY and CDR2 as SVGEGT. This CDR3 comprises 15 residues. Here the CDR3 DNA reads TGTGCCAGCAGTTATCTTTGGCAGCAAAACTATGGCTACACCTTC. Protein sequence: CASSYLWQQNYGYTF.

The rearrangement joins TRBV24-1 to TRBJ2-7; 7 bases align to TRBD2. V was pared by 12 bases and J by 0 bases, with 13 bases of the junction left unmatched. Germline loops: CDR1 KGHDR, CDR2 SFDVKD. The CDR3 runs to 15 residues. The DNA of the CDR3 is TGTGCCGGGGGAGGGGCCAACCACGGCTCCTACGAGCAGTACTTC. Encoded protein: CAGGGANHGSYEQYF.

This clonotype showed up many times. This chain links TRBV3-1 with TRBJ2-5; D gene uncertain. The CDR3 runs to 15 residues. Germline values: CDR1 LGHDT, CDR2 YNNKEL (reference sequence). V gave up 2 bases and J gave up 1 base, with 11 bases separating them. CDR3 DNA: TGTGCCAGCAGCCAAAGGGTCAGCTTCCAAGAGACCCAGTACTTC. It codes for CASSQRVSFQETQYF.

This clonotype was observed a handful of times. CDR3 bases: TGTGCCAGCAGCCATCGCCCCCTCCGACAGGTGAACACTGAAGCTTTCTTT. Translating gives CASSHRPLRQVNTEAFF. The V and J genes are TRBV3-1 and TRBJ1-1; a possible D gene is TRBD1 (6 bases). The ends were cut back, 3 bases at V and 0 bases at J, with 17 bases in the middle. The CDR3 has 17 amino acids. Germline CDR1 reads LGHDT; CDR2 reads YNNKEL (reference sequence).

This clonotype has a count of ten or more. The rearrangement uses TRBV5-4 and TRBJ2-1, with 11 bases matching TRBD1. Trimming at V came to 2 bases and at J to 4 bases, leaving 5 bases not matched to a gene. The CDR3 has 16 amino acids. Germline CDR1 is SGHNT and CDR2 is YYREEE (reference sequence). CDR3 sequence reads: CASSLGGQGGYNEQFF. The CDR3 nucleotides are TGTGCCAGCAGCTTAGGGGGACAGGGGGGGTACAATGAGCAGTTCTTC.

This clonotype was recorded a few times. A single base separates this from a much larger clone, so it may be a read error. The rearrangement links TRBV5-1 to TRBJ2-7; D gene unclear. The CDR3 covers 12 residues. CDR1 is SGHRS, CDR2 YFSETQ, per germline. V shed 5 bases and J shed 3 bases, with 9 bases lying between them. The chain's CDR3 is CASRGRFYEQYF. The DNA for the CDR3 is TGCGCCAGCAGAGGACGGTTCTACGAGCAGTACTTC.

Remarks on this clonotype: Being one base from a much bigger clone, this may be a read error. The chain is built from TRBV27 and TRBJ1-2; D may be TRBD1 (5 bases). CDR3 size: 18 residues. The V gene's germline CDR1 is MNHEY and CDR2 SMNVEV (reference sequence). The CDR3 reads CVSSPGPGEISPNYGYTF. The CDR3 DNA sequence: TGTGTCAGCAGTCCCGGCCCGGGGGAAATCAGTCCCAACTATGGCTACACCTTC.

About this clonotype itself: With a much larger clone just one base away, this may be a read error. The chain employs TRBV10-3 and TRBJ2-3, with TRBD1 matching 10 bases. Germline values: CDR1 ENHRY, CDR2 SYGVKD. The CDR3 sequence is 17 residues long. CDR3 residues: CAISESVGQGLTDAQYF. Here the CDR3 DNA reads TGTGCCATCAGTGAGTCAGTGGGACAGGGGTTGACAGATGCGCAGTATTTT.

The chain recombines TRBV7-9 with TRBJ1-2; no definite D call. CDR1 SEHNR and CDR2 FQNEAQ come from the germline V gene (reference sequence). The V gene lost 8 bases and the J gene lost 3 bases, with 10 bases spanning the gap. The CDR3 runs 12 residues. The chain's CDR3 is CASDGIYYGYTF. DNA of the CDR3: TGTGCCAGCGACGGCATTTACTATGGCTACACCTTC.

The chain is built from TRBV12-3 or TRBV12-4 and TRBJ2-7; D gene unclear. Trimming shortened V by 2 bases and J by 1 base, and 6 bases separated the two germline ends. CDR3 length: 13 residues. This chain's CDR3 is CASSLPFSYEQYF. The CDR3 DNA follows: TGTGCCAGCAGTTTACCCTTTTCCTACGAGCAGTACTTC.

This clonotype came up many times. The DNA for the CDR3 is TGTGCCAGCACCGTGAATGGACAGGGAACAGATACGCAGTATTTT. Protein product: CASTVNGQGTDTQYF. This chain joins TRBV16 and TRBJ2-3; 8 bases are a match to TRBD1. The junction had 9 bases not matched to a gene; V was cut back by 7 bases and J by 3 bases. Germline CDR1 and CDR2: KGHSY and FQNENV. There are 15 residues in the CDR3.

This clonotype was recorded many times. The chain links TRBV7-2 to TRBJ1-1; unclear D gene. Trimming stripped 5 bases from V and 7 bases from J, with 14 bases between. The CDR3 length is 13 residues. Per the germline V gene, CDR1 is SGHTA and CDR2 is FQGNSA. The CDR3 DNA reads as TGTGCCAGCAGCCCCCCCCGGGCAGATGAAGCTTTCTTT. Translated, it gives CASSPPRADEAFF.

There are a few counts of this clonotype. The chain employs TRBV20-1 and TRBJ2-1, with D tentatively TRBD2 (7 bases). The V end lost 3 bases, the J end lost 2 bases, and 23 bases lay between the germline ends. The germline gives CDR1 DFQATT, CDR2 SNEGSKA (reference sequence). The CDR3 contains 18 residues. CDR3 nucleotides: TGCAGTGCTAGCCGCGCGGCTAGGGGGGGGCCCCCCTACAATGAGCAGTTCTTC. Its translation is CSASRAARGGPPYNEQFF.

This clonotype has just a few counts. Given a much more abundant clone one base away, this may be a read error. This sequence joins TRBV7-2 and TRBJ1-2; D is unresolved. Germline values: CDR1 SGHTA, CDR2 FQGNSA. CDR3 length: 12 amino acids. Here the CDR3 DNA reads TGTGCCAGCGGCTTAGTTTACTATGGCTACACCTTC. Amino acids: CASGLVYYGYTF.

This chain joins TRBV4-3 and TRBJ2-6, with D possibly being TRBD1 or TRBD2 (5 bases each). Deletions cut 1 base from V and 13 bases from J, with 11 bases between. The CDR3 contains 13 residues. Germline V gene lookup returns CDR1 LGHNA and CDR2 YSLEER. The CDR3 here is CASSQGGREVLTF. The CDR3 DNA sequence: TGCGCCAGCAGCCAAGGGGGACGGGAAGTCCTGACTTTC.

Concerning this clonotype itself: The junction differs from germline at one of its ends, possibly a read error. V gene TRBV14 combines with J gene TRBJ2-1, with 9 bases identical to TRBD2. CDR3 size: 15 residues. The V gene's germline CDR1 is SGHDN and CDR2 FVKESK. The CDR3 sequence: CASNQGLAPYNEQFF. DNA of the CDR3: TGTGCCAGCAACCAAGGACTAGCGCCGTACAATGAGCAGTTCTTC.

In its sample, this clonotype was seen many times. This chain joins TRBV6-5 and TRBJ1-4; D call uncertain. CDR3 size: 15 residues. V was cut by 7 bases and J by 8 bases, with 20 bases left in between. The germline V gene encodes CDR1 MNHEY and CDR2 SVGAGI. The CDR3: CASTHPLGMDEKLFF. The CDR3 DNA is TGTGCCAGCACCCACCCGTTGGGTATGGACGAAAAACTGTTTTTT.

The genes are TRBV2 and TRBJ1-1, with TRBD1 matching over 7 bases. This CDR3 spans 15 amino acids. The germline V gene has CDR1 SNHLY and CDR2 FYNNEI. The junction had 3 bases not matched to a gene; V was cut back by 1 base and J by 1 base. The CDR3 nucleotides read TGTGCCAGCAGTGAAGACCCAGGGGGGAACACTGAAGCTTTCTTT. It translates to CASSEDPGGNTEAFF.

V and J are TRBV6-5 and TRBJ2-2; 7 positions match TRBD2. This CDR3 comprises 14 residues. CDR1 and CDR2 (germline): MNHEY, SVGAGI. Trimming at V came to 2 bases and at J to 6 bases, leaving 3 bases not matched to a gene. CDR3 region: CASSYAGAAGELFF. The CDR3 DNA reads TGTGCCAGCAGTTACGCGGGAGCGGCCGGGGAGCTGTTTTTT.

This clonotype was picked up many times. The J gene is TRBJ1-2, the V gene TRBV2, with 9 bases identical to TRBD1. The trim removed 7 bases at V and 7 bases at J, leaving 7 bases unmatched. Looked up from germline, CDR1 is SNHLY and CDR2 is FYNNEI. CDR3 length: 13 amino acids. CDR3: CASTRDRAGGYTF. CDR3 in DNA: TGTGCCAGCACCCGGGACAGGGCTGGTGGCTACACCTTC. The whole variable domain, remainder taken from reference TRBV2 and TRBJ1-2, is EPEVTQTPSHQVTQMGQEVILRCVPISNHLYFYWYRQILGQKVEFLVSFYNNEISEKSEIFDDQFSVERPDGSNFTLKIRSTKLEDSAMYFCASTRDRAGGYTFGSGTRLTVV.

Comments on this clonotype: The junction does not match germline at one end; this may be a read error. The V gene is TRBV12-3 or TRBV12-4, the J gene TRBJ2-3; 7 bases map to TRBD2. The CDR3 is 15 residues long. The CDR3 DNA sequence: TGTGCCAGCAGTTTCGCGGGGGTGGGTACAGATGCGCAGTATTTT. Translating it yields CASSFAGVGTDAQYF.